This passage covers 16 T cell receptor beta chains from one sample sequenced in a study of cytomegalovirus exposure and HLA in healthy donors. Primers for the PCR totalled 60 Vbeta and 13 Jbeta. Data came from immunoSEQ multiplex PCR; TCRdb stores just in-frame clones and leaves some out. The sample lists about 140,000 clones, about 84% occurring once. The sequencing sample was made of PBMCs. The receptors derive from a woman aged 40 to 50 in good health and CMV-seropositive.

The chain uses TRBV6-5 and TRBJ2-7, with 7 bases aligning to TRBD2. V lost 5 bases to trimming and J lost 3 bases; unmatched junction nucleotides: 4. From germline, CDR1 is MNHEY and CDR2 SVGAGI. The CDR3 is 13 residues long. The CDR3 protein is CASSPGLHYEQYF. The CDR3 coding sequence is TGTGCCAGCAGTCCGGGACTACACTACGAGCAGTACTTC.

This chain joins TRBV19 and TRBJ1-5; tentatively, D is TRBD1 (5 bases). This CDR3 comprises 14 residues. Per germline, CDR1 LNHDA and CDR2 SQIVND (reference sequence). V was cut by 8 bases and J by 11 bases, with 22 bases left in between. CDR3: CASRIGTLRGAQHF. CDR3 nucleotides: TGTGCCAGTCGAATAGGGACTCTTCGGGGGGCCCAGCATTTT.

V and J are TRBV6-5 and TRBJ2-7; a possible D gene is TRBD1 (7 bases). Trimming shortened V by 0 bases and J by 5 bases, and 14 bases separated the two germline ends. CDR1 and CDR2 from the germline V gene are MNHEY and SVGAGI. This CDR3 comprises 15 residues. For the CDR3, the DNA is TGTGCCAGCAGTTACTCGGGGGGACAGAGAGACGAGCAGTACTTC. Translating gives CASSYSGGQRDEQYF.

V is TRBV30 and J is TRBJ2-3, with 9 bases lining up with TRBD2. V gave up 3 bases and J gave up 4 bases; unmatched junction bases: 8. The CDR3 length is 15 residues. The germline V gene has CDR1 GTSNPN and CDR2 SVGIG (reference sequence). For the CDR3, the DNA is TGTGCCTGGAGCGGGGCGGGAGGGCCCCCAGATACGCAGTATTTT. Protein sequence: CAWSGAGGPPDTQYF.

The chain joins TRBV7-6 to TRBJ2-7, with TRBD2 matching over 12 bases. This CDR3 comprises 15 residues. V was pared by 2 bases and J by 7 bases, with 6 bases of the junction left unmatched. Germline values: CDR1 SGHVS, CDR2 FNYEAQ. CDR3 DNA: TGTGCCAGCAGCTTAACGACTAGCGGGAGCTCTGAGCAGTACTTC. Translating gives CASSLTTSGSSEQYF. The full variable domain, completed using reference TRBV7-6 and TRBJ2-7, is GAGVSQSPRYKVTKRGQDVALRCDPISGHVSLYWYRQALGQGPEFLTYFNYEAQQDKSGLPNDRFSAERPEGSISTLTIQRTEQRDSAMYRCASSLTTSGSSEQYFGPGTRLTVT.

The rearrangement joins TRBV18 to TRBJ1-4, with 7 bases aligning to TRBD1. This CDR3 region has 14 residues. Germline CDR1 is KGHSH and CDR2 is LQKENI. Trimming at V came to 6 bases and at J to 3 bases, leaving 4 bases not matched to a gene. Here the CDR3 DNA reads TGTGCCAGCTCGCGGGACAGTTCTAATGAAAAACTGTTTTTT. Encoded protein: CASSRDSSNEKLFF.

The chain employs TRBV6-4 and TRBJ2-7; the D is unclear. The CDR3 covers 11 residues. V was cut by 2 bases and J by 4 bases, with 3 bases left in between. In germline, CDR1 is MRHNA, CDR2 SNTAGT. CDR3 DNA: TGTGCCAGCAGTGACCTTTACGAGCAGTACTTC. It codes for CASSDLYEQYF.

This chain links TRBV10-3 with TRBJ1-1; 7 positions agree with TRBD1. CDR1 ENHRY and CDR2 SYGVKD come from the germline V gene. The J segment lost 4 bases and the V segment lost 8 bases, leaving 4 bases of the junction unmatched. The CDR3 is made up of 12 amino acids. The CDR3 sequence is CAIAQGLTEAFF. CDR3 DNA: TGTGCCATCGCACAGGGGCTCACTGAAGCTTTCTTT.

DNA for the CDR3: TGTGCCAGCAGCCAAGAACGGAGCGAGCAGTACTTC. This encodes CASSQERSEQYF. This chain links TRBV4-2 with TRBJ2-7; D ambiguous. Germline V gene sequence: CDR1 LGHNA, CDR2 YNFKEQ. The CDR3 is made up of 12 amino acids. Trimming cost V 0 bases and J 6 bases, with 6 bases left between them.

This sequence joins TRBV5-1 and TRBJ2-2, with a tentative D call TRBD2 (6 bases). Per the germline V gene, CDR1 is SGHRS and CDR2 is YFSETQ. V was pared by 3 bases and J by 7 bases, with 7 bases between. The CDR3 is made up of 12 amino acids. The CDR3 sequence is CASSWGDGELFF. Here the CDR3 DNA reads TGCGCCAGCAGCTGGGGGGACGGGGAGCTGTTTTTT. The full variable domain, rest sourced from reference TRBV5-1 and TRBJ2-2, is KAGVTQTPRYLIKTRGQQVTLSCSPISGHRSVSWYQQTPGQGLQFLFEYFSETQRNKGNFPGRFSGRQFSNSRSEMNVSTLELGDSALYLCASSWGDGELFFGEGSRLTVL.

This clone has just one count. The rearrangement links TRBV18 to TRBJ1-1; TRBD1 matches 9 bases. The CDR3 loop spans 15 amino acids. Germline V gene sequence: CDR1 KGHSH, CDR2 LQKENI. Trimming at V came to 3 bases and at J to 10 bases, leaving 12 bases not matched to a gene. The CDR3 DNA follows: TGTGCCAGCTCACCTAGGACAGGGGAAGTCTATACAGCTTTCTTT. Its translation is CASSPRTGEVYTAFF.

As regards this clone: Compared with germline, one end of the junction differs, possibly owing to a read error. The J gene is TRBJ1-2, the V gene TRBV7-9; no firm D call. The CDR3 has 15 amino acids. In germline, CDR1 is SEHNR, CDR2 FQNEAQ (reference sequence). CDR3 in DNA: TGTTCCAGCAGCTTAGTACATTTAGAGGCGAGGTATCACACCTTC. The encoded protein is CSSSLVHLEARYHTF.

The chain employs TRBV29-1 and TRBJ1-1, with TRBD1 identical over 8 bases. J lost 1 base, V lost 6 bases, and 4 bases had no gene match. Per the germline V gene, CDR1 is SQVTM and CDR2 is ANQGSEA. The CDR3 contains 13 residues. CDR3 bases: TGCAGCGTAGCAGGGGGCCCGAACACTGAAGCTTTCTTT. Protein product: CSVAGGPNTEAFF. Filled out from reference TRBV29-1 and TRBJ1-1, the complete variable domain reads SAVISQKPSRDICQRGTSLTIQCQVDSQVTMMFWYRQQPGQSLTLIATANQGSEATYESGFVIDKFPISRPNLTFSTLTVSNMSPEDSSIYLCSVAGGPNTEAFFGQGTRLTVV.

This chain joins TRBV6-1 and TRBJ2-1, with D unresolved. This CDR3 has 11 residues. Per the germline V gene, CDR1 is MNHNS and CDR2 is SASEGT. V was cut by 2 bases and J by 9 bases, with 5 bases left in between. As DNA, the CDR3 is TGTGCCAGCAGTGAATTCAGTGAGCAGTTCTTC. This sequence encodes CASSEFSEQFF.

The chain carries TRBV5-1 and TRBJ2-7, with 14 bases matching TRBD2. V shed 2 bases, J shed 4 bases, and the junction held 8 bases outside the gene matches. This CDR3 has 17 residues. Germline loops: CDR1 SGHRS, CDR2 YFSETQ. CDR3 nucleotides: TGCGCCAGCAGCTTTTCCGATGGACTAGCGGGAGGATACGAGCAGTACTTC. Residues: CASSFSDGLAGGYEQYF.

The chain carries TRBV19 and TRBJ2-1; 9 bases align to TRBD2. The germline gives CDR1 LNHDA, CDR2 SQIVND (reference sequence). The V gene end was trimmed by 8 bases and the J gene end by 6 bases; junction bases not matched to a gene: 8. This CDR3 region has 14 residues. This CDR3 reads CASHSGSRVNEQFF. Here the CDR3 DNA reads TGTGCCAGTCATAGCGGGAGCAGGGTCAATGAGCAGTTCTTC.